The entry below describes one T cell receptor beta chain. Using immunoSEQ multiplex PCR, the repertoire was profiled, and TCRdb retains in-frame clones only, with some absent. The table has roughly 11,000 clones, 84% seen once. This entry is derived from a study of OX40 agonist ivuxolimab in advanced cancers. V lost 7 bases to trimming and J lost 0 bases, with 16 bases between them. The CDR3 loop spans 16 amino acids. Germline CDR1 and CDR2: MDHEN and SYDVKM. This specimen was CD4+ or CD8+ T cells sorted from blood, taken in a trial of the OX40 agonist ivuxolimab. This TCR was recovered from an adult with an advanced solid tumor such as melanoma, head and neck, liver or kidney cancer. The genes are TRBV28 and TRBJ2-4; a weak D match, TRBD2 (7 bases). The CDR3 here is CASTEAGALAKNIQYF. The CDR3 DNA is TGTGCCAGCACCGAGGCGGGGGCCCTAGCCAAAAACATTCAGTACTTC.